What follows is one T cell receptor (beta chain) and its context. The germline gives CDR1 SGDLS, CDR2 YYNGEE. This CDR3 comprises 16 residues. Trimming shortened V by 0 bases and J by 2 bases, and 14 bases separated the two germline ends. TCRdb fed the RT-PCR reads into MiXCR, producing one record per CDR3 protein. The data contain hundreds of thousands of distinct CDR3 sequences, 14% of them singletons. The chain combines TRBV9 with TRBJ2-5; the D gene is possibly TRBD2 (6 bases). Sequencing used memory CD4+ T cells from blood. This TCR came from a female donor in good health, serving as a healthy control. As DNA, the CDR3 is TGTGCCAGCAGCGTAGCTGCCGGGGGTGCGCAAGAGACCCAGTACTTC. Translation gives CASSVAAGGAQETQYF. Full variable domain (missing parts from reference TRBV9 and TRBJ2-5): DSGVTQTPKHLITATGQRVTLRCSPRSGDLSVYWYQQSLDQGLQFLIQYYNGEERAKGNILERFSAQQFPDLHSELNLSSLELGDSALYFCASSVAAGGAQETQYFGPGTRLLVL.